A selection of T cell receptor beta chains follows, all from one sample in a study of T cell repertoires in cytomegalovirus infection. Via MiXCR, TCRdb re-called the reads, giving one row per CDR3 protein. The sample lists around 210,000 distinct CDR3 sequences; around 6.2% were seen once. Material: PBMCs. These receptors were taken from a human donor in good health (CMV status not recorded). Some clones in this sample may be carry-over from other donors' samples. Both conserved end residues are part of each CDR3. A D gene is named only where the DNA matches it firmly. Some rows mark clone size as missing; the rest say once, few, many or name a class of expanded clone.

d_call clone_size j_call v_call cdr3_nt cdr3_aa
- few TRBJ1-4 TRBV6-2/TRBV6-3 TGTGCCAGCAGTTACTCGGCGTCAGACTACGAAAAACTGTTTTTT CASSYSASDYEKLFF
TRBD1 many TRBJ2-5 TRBV7-2 TGTGCCAGCAGCCGCAGACAGGGGCAGGGAGAGACCCAGTACTTC CASSRRQGQGETQYF
TRBD2 - TRBJ2-1 TRBV20-1 TGCAGTGCCTTTAATAGCGGGGGGCACTACAATGAGCAGTTCTTC CSAFNSGGHYNEQFF
- - TRBJ1-1 TRBV10-3 TGTGCCATCTCTCAGGGGACGCCTATGAACACTGAAGCTTTCTTT CAISQGTPMNTEAFF
TRBD1 - TRBJ2-7 TRBV29-1 TGCAGCGTTGGGACTGCGGGACAGGGGTCCCACGAGCAGTACTTC CSVGTAGQGSHEQYF
TRBD1 many TRBJ2-5 TRBV6-1 TGTGCCAGCAGTGAATTTGGCCAGGGGGCCGTAGGTCAAGAGACCCAGTACTTC CASSEFGQGAVGQETQYF
- many TRBJ2-7 TRBV27 TGTGCCAGCAGTTCCCTGACCTACGAGCAGTACTTC CASSSLTYEQYF
- many TRBJ1-4 TRBV20-1 TGCAGTGCTCCTACCTCACAGGGAGCCGCCGGAAAACTGTTTTTT CSAPTSQGAAGKLFF
TRBD1 many TRBJ1-5 TRBV28 TGTGCCAGCAGCGCCGGACAGGGAGCCCCGCCCCAGCATTTT CASSAGQGAPPQHF
- many TRBJ1-1 TRBV29-1 TGCAGCGTGGGAGAGACAGATGGGACTGAAGCTTTCTTT CSVGETDGTEAFF
- many TRBJ2-7 TRBV19 TGTGCCAGTAGTGTACTAACAGGGACCTACGAGCAGTACTTC CASSVLTGTYEQYF
TRBD1 - TRBJ1-5 TRBV19 TGTGCCAGTAGTCCCCGAGAAGGGGGCTCCAGCAATCAGCCCCAGCATTTT CASSPREGGSSNQPQHF
- many TRBJ1-2 TRBV5-5 TGTGCCAGCAGCTTGGTTAGGGGGGCTACGATTAACTATGGCTACACCTTC CASSLVRGATINYGYTF
TRBD1 few TRBJ2-2 TRBV25-1 TGTGCCAGCAGGACTGGGACAGGGCGAACCGGGGAGCTGTTTTTT CASRTGTGRTGELFF
- few TRBJ1-5 TRBV28 TGTGCCAGCAGTTTAGTTTCGAATAGCAATCAGCCCCAGCATTTT CASSLVSNSNQPQHF
- many TRBJ1-3 TRBV20-1 TGCAGTGCATCAGGGTCTGGAAACACCATATATTTT CSASGSGNTIYF
- - TRBJ2-1 TRBV4-1 TGCGCCAGCAGCACCTCGGTATCTTTGGACAATGAGCAGTTCTTC CASSTSVSLDNEQFF
- many TRBJ1-1 TRBV12-5 TGTGCTAGTGGGCAGCAGGACACTGAAGCTTTCTTT CASGQQDTEAFF
TRBD1 many TRBJ1-3 TRBV7-2 TGTGCCAGCAGCCCGACAGGGAGAAGAAACACCATATATTTT CASSPTGRRNTIYF
TRBD1 - TRBJ1-1 TRBV20-1 TGCAGTGCTGGGGGGGGGACAGGGGGCTGGAACACTGAAGCTTTCTTT CSAGGGTGGWNTEAFF
TRBD1 - TRBJ2-7 TRBV29-1 TGCAGCGTTGAAGATGGACAGGGCTACGAGCAGTACTTC CSVEDGQGYEQYF
- many TRBJ1-6 TRBV7-2 TGTGCCAGCAGCTTAGACCATATTTCACCCCTCCACTTT CASSLDHISPLHF
- many TRBJ1-4 TRBV20-1 TGCAGTGCTAGAGGGGTGGGAGGCGAAAAACTGTTTTTT CSARGVGGEKLFF
- many TRBJ1-2 TRBV7-2 TGTGCCGTACCAGGAAGGAAAACGGATGGCTACACCTTC CAVPGRKTDGYTF
- many TRBJ2-1 TRBV5-6 TGTGCCAGCAGCGGGGGACTTCCGCGGATGGTCAGGGAGCAGTTCTTC CASSGGLPRMVREQFF
TRBD1 many TRBJ2-1 TRBV11-3 TGTGCCAGCAGCTTTGGACAGGGTATAGACAATGAGCAGTTCTTC CASSFGQGIDNEQFF
- many TRBJ2-2 TRBV7-8 TGTGCCAGCAGCCTCTACAGGGTCCCGCGGAACACCGGGGAGCTGTTTTTT CASSLYRVPRNTGELFF
TRBD2 many TRBJ2-2 TRBV29-1 TGCAGCGTTGATTTGAGCGGGGGGGCTGGCGGGGAGCTGTTTTTT CSVDLSGGAGGELFF
- many TRBJ2-2 TRBV28 TGTGCCTCCGGGACAAGGAACACCGGGGAGCTGTTTTTT CASGTRNTGELFF
TRBD1 - TRBJ2-7 TRBV2 TGTGCCAGCAGGCGGCCGGGACAGGGGGACGAGCAGTACTTC CASRRPGQGDEQYF
TRBD2 many TRBJ2-3 TRBV2 TGTGCCAGCAGTGGACTAGCAGCAGATACGCAGTATTTT CASSGLAADTQYF
- - TRBJ1-1 TRBV29-1 TGCAGCGGGGGCCTTCCGGGGGGGACTGAAGCTTTCTTT CSGGLPGGTEAFF
- few TRBJ2-3 TRBV12-3/TRBV12-4 TGTGCCAGCAGTGGACTGGGCCTGGGTACGCAGTATTTT CASSGLGLGTQYF
- many TRBJ2-5 TRBV5-1 TGCGCCAGCAGCTTAAAGGGAGCGGAGACCCAGTACTTC CASSLKGAETQYF
TRBD1 many TRBJ1-1 TRBV14 TGTGCCAGCAGCGCACAGGGGGGAACTGAAGCTTTCTTT CASSAQGGTEAFF
TRBD2 many TRBJ2-1 TRBV29-1 TGCAGCGCCCCCTGCCCTAGCGGGGACTCCTACAATGAGCAGTTCTTC CSAPCPSGDSYNEQFF
- many TRBJ2-3 TRBV20-1 TGCAGTGCTAGTGGCCTTAAGGGGGGCCAAGGCACAGATACGCAGTATTTT CSASGLKGGQGTDTQYF
- many TRBJ1-4 TRBV28 TGTGCCAGCAGTTCCGGGTCTACAACTAATGAAAAACTGTTTTTT CASSSGSTTNEKLFF
TRBD2 few TRBJ2-1 TRBV9 TGTGCCAGCAGCCTTCATCCCCCGGGACTAGCGGGGGGGGACCCTGAGCAGTTCTTC CASSLHPPGLAGGDPEQFF
- - TRBJ2-7 TRBV28 TGTGCCAGCAAGGGGGGTTACGAGCAGTACTTC CASKGGYEQYF
- few TRBJ2-4 TRBV29-1 TGCAGCGTTGGCGGGGTGGGGAACATTCAGTACTTC CSVGGVGNIQYF
- many TRBJ2-3 TRBV6-6 TGTGCCAGCAGTTACTCGATGGGCGGTACGCAGTATTTT CASSYSMGGTQYF
- many TRBJ2-1 TRBV29-1 TGCAGCGTTGCCGCGACGGTCTCCTACAATGAGCAGTTCTTC CSVAATVSYNEQFF
- many TRBJ1-6 TRBV19 TGTGCCAGTAGTCCGGCGGGGACCGGAGAATCACCCCTCCACTTT CASSPAGTGESPLHF
TRBD1 many TRBJ2-7 TRBV14 TGTGCCAGCAGCCACAACTTAGACAGGGCTGACTTCTCCTACGAGCAGTACTTC CASSHNLDRADFSYEQYF
- many TRBJ2-7 TRBV28 TGTGCCAGCACCCAATCGACCTACGAGCAGTACTTC CASTQSTYEQYF
- many TRBJ2-7 TRBV14 TGTGCCAGCAGCGTACCAGGGGTCTACGAGCAGTACTTC CASSVPGVYEQYF